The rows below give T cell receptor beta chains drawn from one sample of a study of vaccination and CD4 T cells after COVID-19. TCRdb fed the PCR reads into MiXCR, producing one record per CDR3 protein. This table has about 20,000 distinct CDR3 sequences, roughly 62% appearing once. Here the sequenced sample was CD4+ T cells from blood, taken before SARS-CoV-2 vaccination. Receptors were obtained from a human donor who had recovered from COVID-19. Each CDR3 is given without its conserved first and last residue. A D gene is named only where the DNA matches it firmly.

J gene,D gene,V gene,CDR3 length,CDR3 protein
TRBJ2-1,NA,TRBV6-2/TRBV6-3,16,ASSYGQDETRAYNEQF
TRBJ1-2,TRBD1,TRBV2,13,ASRASGTGANGCT
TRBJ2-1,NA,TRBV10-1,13,ASSAGGSSYNEQF
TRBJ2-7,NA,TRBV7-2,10,ASSFTGYEQY
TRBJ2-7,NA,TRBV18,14,ASSPLSGPKTYEQY
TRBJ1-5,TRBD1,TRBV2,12,ATRQGLSNQPQH
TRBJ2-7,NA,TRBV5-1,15,ASSLTLRTASPYEQY
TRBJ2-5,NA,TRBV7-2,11,ASSLGVRETQY
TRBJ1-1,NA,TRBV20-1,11,SARGQANTEAF
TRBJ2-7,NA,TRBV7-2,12,ASSSGITSYEQY
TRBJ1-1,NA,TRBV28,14,ASSRGLAGWRTEAF